This TCR beta chain was observed in a study of shared clonotypes between healthy human individuals. CDR1 SGHRS and CDR2 YFSETQ come from the germline V gene. The CDR3 covers 13 residues. With 0 bases removed from V and 7 bases from J, the gap between germline ends came to 7 bases. As to this clone: What it recognizes is unknown. The same CDR3 also results from other DNA sequences found in this sample.

At a deep level, the assay was run. An approximately 200 ng quantity of DNA, tens of thousands of T cell genomes, went into the sorted-subset replicate PCRs. Data came from immunoSEQ multiplex PCR; TCRdb stores just in-frame clones and leaves some out. The sample has some 1.4 million clones; about 96% are singletons. Nashville, Tennessee was home to all donors, each a Caucasian adult. Study results and limitations: Four donors shared 4.5% to 6.5% of their naive CD4 clonotypes.

This chain uses TRBV5-1 with TRBJ2-2, with unresolved D. This receptor was obtained from a young man in good health. Sequencing input: naive CD4+ T cells sorted from blood. Specified subset: CD45RA+ positively selected. In DNA form, the CDR3 reads TGCGCCAGCAGCTTGGTTCCGGGCGGGGAGCTGTTTTTT. It codes for CASSLVPGGELFF.